Described below is a single T cell receptor beta chain sequence and its context. This clone was seen once. What this receptor recognizes is not known. Per-nucleotide qualities are absent, and no much larger clonotype sits a single base away. From the germline V gene, CDR1 is LGHNA and CDR2 is YSLEER. Compared with germline, V lacks 3 bases and J lacks 5 bases; bases without a gene match: 4. The CDR3 has 14 amino acids, counting the end cysteine and phenylalanine. Only CDR3 DNA is held: 42 bases, read in frame from base 1. Library creation used the immunoSEQ multiplex PCR assay. For the multiplex PCR, a mixture combining 60 forward primers for TCR Vbeta segments and 13 reverse primers for TCR Jbeta segments was used. Amplification of the CDR3 region of rearranged TCR beta genes was performed with a multiplex PCR assay on genomic DNA. The Illumina HiSeq System was used to sequence the amplified TCR beta libraries as 87-base-pair reads. The source study handled its data this way. A later analysis counted about 82 million unique TCR beta chains across the 666 repertoires, and around 9.9 million of these chains were shared by at least two donors. Raw reads were error-corrected and collapsed into unique sequences with a nearest-neighbor algorithm that merged closely related sequences to remove PCR and sequencing errors. CDR3 sequences were aligned to IMGT reference sequences to assign V, D and J gene segments. Each retained sequence needed at least a six-nucleotide match to both a V gene segment and a J gene segment. A rearrangement was called productive if the CDR3 had no stop codons and remained in frame with V and J, and every other rearrangement was called non-productive. Following IMGT convention, CDR3 was defined as the stretch from the second conserved V-encoded cysteine to the conserved J-encoded phenylalanine. In an earlier analysis of more than 550 of the donors, sequences lacking an unambiguous match to a single V gene segment were excluded. In an earlier analysis of 500 to 750 of the donors, V segments were called functional above 56.7% productive rearrangements and were called segregating when the between-donor standard deviation exceeded 5%. To diagnose cytomegalovirus status from the catalog of TCR beta chain sequences, a statistical classification framework was built. A later analysis assigned V and J genes by comparing TCR nucleotide sequences with IMGT/GENE-DB human TR gene sequences. The TCRdist pipeline was used in a later analysis to assign CDR3 sequences and most-parsimonious VDJ recombination scenarios. A later analysis defined each TCR beta chain by its CDR3 amino acid sequence plus V-gene family, and excluded reads lacking a unique V-gene family. In a later analysis, 450 to 600 highly shared, low-generation-probability nucleotide sequences were removed to address suspected cross-contamination and a sequencing artifact. For each public chain, a later analysis derived a clonal expansion index from normalized ranks of inferred template counts within each repertoire. In a later analysis, generation probabilities were computed using a VDJ recombination model fitted to out-of-frame rearrangements, and the results were checked against IGoR. In a later analysis, hypergeometric tests were used to score TCR-TCR, TCR-HLA and TCR-CMV co-occurrence, with a repertoire-size bias correction applied to TCR pairs. To estimate false discovery rates, a later analysis permuted the HLA or CMV assignments 20 times. A later analysis grouped co-occurring TCRs with DBSCAN, adding TCRdist sequence similarity when clustering within HLA-allele-positive subsets. Repertoires with fewer than 30,000 or more than 120,000 public chains, plus five repertoires with anomalous nucleotide sharing, were excluded from co-occurrence clustering. TCRdb stores this immuneACCESS table with in-frame sequences only. Part of the clones is absent; in the studies checked, under half of the shortfall reflects unresolved V genes, and no reason is known for the rest. That table supplies the V and J calls and clone size; D and trimming were determined from the DNA. Counted in this sample were 100,000 to 150,000 clones; around 85% of them appeared once. Approximately 1.7% of the sample goes to the ten largest clones.

This entry is derived from a study of cytomegalovirus exposure and HLA in healthy donors (TCRdb year 2017). Context from the whole study: An earlier analysis of roughly 570 of the donors reported 276 Gb of sequence data and 117 million unique TCR beta sequences obtained from about 179 million T cells. An early release covering some 640 HLA-typed donors comprised approximately 300 gigabases of sequencing data and around 80 million unique TCR sequences. Among the approximately 400 genotyped donors, about 83% belonged to the genetic ancestry cluster associated with self-reported Caucasian donors. The study aimed to test whether cataloging public T cell receptors could reveal signatures of past pathogen exposure. The study used immunosequencing to profile the T cell repertoires of under 700 subjects and linked those repertoires to cytomegalovirus serostatus. Besides the first cohort of roughly 700 subjects, a separate validation cohort made up of 95 to 150 different subjects was used. To predict cytomegalovirus infection status, the study brought together high-throughput TCR immunosequencing, statistical association of individual TCRs with disease status, and machine learning. A later analysis re-analyzed previously published TCR beta repertoires from 650 to 800 donors and added high-resolution HLA genotyping to study TCR occurrence patterns. Rather than drawing on any new phenotypic data, the later analysis identified candidate immune exposures from TCR beta sequences and the way those sequences occurred across donors. An earlier analysis of several hundred of the donors applied high-throughput TCR beta sequencing to assess whether each TCR beta V gene segment acted as functional or pseudogenic. Donor age, sex, ethnicity and CMV serostatus were compiled alongside the repertoire data. A later genetic analysis used genome-wide SNP genotypes for about 60% of the roughly 700 donors, treating that subset as a discovery cohort. Every repertoire in the discovery cohort had been generated on one and the same sequencing platform. HLA typing included class I and class II loci at four-digit resolution. The number of typed donors differed by locus: about 629-630 for A, B, C, DRB1 and DQB1; approximately 530 for DQA1; over 600 for DPA1; and 450 to 480 for DPB1. About 5 DR-DQ haplotypes were handled as single units for association and clustering, since linkage in the cohort was strong. Across around 400 genotyped donors of the cohort, an average of approximately 240,000 unique TCR beta nucleotide sequences per donor were sequenced, and approximately 17% of those sequences were non-productive. Results the study describes overall, beyond this receptor: In an earlier analysis of around 500 of the donors, most TCR beta V segments appeared in productive rearrangements about 90% or about 30% of the time, broadly matching IMGT annotations. Several of the top co-occurrence clusters appeared to be linked to parvovirus B19, influenza, CMV and Epstein-Barr virus, according to a later analysis. In a later genetic analysis, a missense DCLRE1C variant was associated with V-gene and J-gene trimming of TCR beta chains, and the association was replicated in an independent cohort. Roughly uniform sequencing depth across donors was assumed in presence/absence analyses, although this assumption may not hold. The cohort was sequenced for TCR beta chains only, and without alpha or paired-chain data the features that could be detected were limited. Most TCR sequences were seen in very few donors, while some public TCRs were found in many individuals. According to a later genetic analysis, donors in an Asian-associated ancestry cluster had fewer N-insertions in productive TCRs than the approximately 630-donor mean. A total of some 180 TCR beta chains were listed by the study as associated with cytomegalovirus. Cytomegalovirus status was reported to be diagnosed by the classifier with high specificity and sensitivity in both the original and validation cohorts. A further reported finding was that TCR beta sequences accurately predicted the HLA-A and HLA-B alleles for most subjects in the first cohort. In vitro tests confirmed that a few of the cytomegalovirus-associated TCR beta chains recognize cytomegalovirus antigens. HLA typing was unavailable for some donors at each locus, so association tests used only the typed subset. Because counts were too low, seventeen rarely observed V segments, including chromosome 9 orphons, were excluded from the earlier analysis of some 590 of the donors. The authors suggested that the approach could potentially be generalized to other disease states and immunological phenotypes. In a later analysis, TCR association rates were found to vary across HLA loci, with the most associated TCRs seen for DRB1 alleles and the fewest for HLA-C alleles. The sequencing pipeline was judged likely to have produced a cluster of highly shared sequence variants as a technical artifact. The 87-base-pair reads could not distinguish some IMGT-functional V segments, including TRBV6-2 and TRBV6-3, so those segments were excluded. Linkage disequilibrium might explain the correlated functional status among segregating V segments, but an unknown experimental factor could not be ruled out. A later analysis found that HLA-associated TCR beta chains were more clonally expanded and had lower generation probabilities than equally common non-associated chains. CMV serostatus was the only immune exposure information available for the cohort. Assigning TCR associations to individual alleles was difficult when HLA alleles, especially DR and DQ, strongly co-occurred. In a later analysis, some 18,000 TCR beta sequences were associated with specific HLA alleles at a false discovery rate of 0.05. In a later analysis, most CMV-associated TCR beta chains were found to appear HLA-restricted, with HLA associations seemingly driven largely by CMV exposure.

In total, 500 to 700 healthy bone marrow donors made up the cohort. Cohort members were all nominally healthy when sampled, although unrecorded immune exposures were likely present. The donor tested CMV seronegative and was one of the 352 seronegative cohort members. Each donor provided a peripheral blood sample, and peripheral blood mononuclear cells were used for TCR beta sequencing. The Qiagen DNeasy Blood Extraction Kit was used to extract genomic DNA from the blood cell samples. The sequence is built from TRBV4-3 and TRBJ2-1; 7 bases in the junction line up with TRBD1. This receptor was identified in a boy between 10 and 17 years old in good health and CMV-seronegative. The sample consisted of PBMCs. CDR3 loop: CASSHLTGNNEQFF. Here is the DNA: TGCGCCAGCAGCCACCTGACAGGGAACAATGAGCAGTTCTTC.